The 16 T cell receptor beta chains in this list originate from one sample, sequenced in a study of blood T cell repertoires in COVID-19. TCRdb's copy holds only in-frame clones and misses some; the assay was immunoSEQ multiplex PCR. This table holds 200,000 to 300,000 clones, around 87% found once. Sample: peripheral blood. The receptor set was obtained from a woman in her 30s who had recovered from COVID-19.

The rearrangement joins TRBV12-3 or TRBV12-4 to TRBJ2-3, with D unresolved. The CDR3 extends over 12 amino acids. Between the trimmed V and J ends, which lost 6 bases and 3 bases, there was a span of 7 bases. This CDR3 reads CASRSRTDTQYF. The CDR3 nucleotides read TGTGCCAGCAGATCTAGGACAGATACGCAGTATTTT.

The rearrangement joins TRBV5-6 to TRBJ1-6; TRBD1 might be the D (5 bases). V dropped 4 bases and J dropped 8 bases, with 16 bases sitting between them. This CDR3 contains 15 residues. CDR1 is SGHDT and CDR2 is YYEEEE in the germline V gene. CDR3 sequence (DNA): TGTGCCAGCAGCCCCGGGGACTTCAGGGATTCACCCCTCCACTTT. This codes for CASSPGDFRDSPLHF.

The V and J genes are TRBV2 and TRBJ2-5; D uncertain. Germline lookup yields CDR1 SNHLY and CDR2 FYNNEI. V dropped 3 bases and J dropped 5 bases, with 4 bases sitting between them. There are 11 residues in the CDR3. The CDR3 DNA follows: TGTGCCAGCAGTGATTCGGAGACCCAGTACTTC. It translates to CASSDSETQYF. The full variable domain, with the rest looked up from reference TRBV2 and TRBJ2-5, is EPEVTQTPSHQVTQMGQEVILRCVPISNHLYFYWYRQILGQKVEFLVSFYNNEISEKSEIFDDQFSVERPDGSNFTLKIRSTKLEDSAMYFCASSDSETQYFGPGTRLLVL.

V usage is TRBV15 and J usage is TRBJ2-1; 8 bases map to TRBD1. Trimming cost V 2 bases and J 10 bases; bases outside gene matches: 7. The CDR3 runs 14 residues. The germline V gene has CDR1 LNHNV and CDR2 YYDKDF (reference sequence). CDR3 in amino acids: CATSRRLGQDEQFF. CDR3 DNA: TGTGCCACCAGCAGAAGGCTGGGACAGGACGAGCAGTTCTTC.

The V call is TRBV5-6, the J call TRBJ1-1; no clear D gene. Trimming removed 0 bases at V and 1 base at J, with 19 bases between. The CDR3 length is 18 residues. Germline V gene lookup returns CDR1 SGHDT and CDR2 YYEEEE. The DNA of the CDR3 is TGTGCCAGCAGCTTGGGCTTCCCGGTCGGAGTCGCGAACACTGAAGCTTTCTTT. This translates into CASSLGFPVGVANTEAFF. Full variable domain (rest looked up from reference TRBV5-6 and TRBJ1-1): DAGVTQSPTHLIKTRGQQVTLRCSPKSGHDTVSWYQQALGQGPQFIFQYYEEEERQRGNFPDRFSGHQFPNYSSELNVNALLLGDSALYLCASSLGFPVGVANTEAFFGQGTRLTVV.

This rearrangement joins TRBV7-6 to TRBJ2-1; a weak D match, TRBD2 (6 bases). Germline CDR1 reads SGHVS; CDR2 reads FNYEAQ. Between the trimmed V and J ends, which lost 0 bases and 1 base, there was a span of 10 bases. This CDR3 comprises 16 residues. The chain's CDR3 is CASSLAYRGSYNEQFF. The CDR3 DNA is TGTGCCAGCAGCTTAGCGTATCGGGGGTCCTACAATGAGCAGTTCTTC.

As to this clone: The same CDR3 is also encoded by other DNA sequences in this sample. The CDR3 sequence: CASSLELNEQFF. DNA for the CDR3: TGTGCCAGCAGTTTAGAGCTCAATGAGCAGTTCTTC. V is TRBV12-3 or TRBV12-4 and J is TRBJ2-1; D is undetermined. The CDR3 is 12 residues long. The V end lost 1 base, the J end lost 6 bases, and 4 bases lay between the germline ends.

The J gene is TRBJ1-3, the V gene TRBV7-9; 7 bases map to TRBD1. This CDR3 region has 15 residues. The V gene end was trimmed by 3 bases and the J gene end by 6 bases; junction bases not matched to a gene: 8. Germline V lookup: CDR1 SEHNR, CDR2 FQNEAQ (reference sequence). Here the CDR3 reads CASSFRQGLANTIYF. The CDR3 coding sequence is TGTGCCAGCAGCTTTCGACAGGGATTGGCAAACACCATATATTTT.

This clone was seen once. This rearrangement joins TRBV11-3 to TRBJ2-2, with 9 bases lining up with TRBD1. Per the germline V gene, CDR1 is SGHNT and CDR2 is YENEEA. Unmatched junction bases numbered 7, after V lost 5 bases and J lost 6 bases. This CDR3 contains 15 residues. CDR3 loop: CASSPGQGDSGELFF. The CDR3 nucleotides are TGTGCCAGCAGCCCGGGACAGGGTGATTCCGGGGAGCTGTTTTTT.

The chain is built from TRBV2 and TRBJ2-3; perhaps TRBD2 as D (6 bases). The germline V gene encodes CDR1 SNHLY and CDR2 FYNNEI. This CDR3 region has 14 residues. The V end was cut by 3 bases, the J end by 1 base, with 8 bases between. This chain's CDR3 is CASSEAGRTDTQYF. CDR3 DNA: TGTGCCAGCAGTGAGGCGGGGCGCACAGATACGCAGTATTTT. The full variable domain, its missing parts supplied by reference TRBV2 and TRBJ2-3, is EPEVTQTPSHQVTQMGQEVILRCVPISNHLYFYWYRQILGQKVEFLVSFYNNEISEKSEIFDDQFSVERPDGSNFTLKIRSTKLEDSAMYFCASSEAGRTDTQYFGPGTRLTVL.

V and J are TRBV4-1 and TRBJ2-3, with 15 bases aligning to TRBD2. Germline CDR1 reads MGHRA; CDR2 reads YSYEKL. The CDR3 loop spans 18 amino acids. After removal of 8 bases from V and 0 bases from J, the junction contained 9 bases not matched to a gene. The CDR3 here is CASRAGTSGGSSTDTQYF. The CDR3 DNA reads TGCGCCAGCCGCGCCGGGACTAGCGGGGGGTCTAGCACAGATACGCAGTATTTT.

The chain is built from TRBV11-3 and TRBJ2-1; D may be TRBD2 (6 bases). There are 13 residues in the CDR3. The germline gives CDR1 SGHNT, CDR2 YENEEA. The V end was cut by 5 bases, the J end by 8 bases, with 13 bases between. In DNA form, the CDR3 reads TGTGCCAGCAGCCCAGGAGGAGGGGATGAGCAGTTCTTC. This gives the protein CASSPGGGDEQFF.

V and J are TRBV5-1 and TRBJ2-1; 11 bases align to TRBD2. CDR1 SGHRS and CDR2 YFSETQ come from the germline V gene. The CDR3 extends over 15 amino acids. Trimming at V came to 2 bases and at J to 8 bases, leaving 6 bases not matched to a gene. In nucleotides, the CDR3 is TGCGCCAGCAGCTTTAGCGGGGGGGTTTTAGATGAGCAGTTCTTC. It is translated as CASSFSGGVLDEQFF.

The chain uses TRBV19 and TRBJ1-2; tentatively, D is TRBD1 (5 bases). CDR1 is LNHDA and CDR2 is SQIVND in the germline V gene (reference sequence). Trimming took off 5 bases at V and 3 bases at J, with 16 bases between the two ends. CDR3 size: 15 residues. The CDR3 sequence is CASSSLTTADYGYTF. The DNA of the CDR3 is TGTGCCAGTAGTTCACTTACGACAGCCGACTATGGCTACACCTTC.

The J gene is TRBJ2-5, the V gene TRBV11-2; tentatively, D is TRBD2 (7 bases). Trimming shortened V by 4 bases and J by 5 bases, and 20 bases separated the two germline ends. Germline values: CDR1 SGHAT, CDR2 FQNNGV. CDR3 size: 16 residues. CDR3 sequence: CASSSGAGAAGETQYF. The CDR3 DNA sequence: TGTGCCAGCAGCTCAGGGGCGGGGGCGGCAGGGGAGACCCAGTACTTC.

The chain combines TRBV9 with TRBJ2-7; tentative D call: TRBD1 (6 bases). From germline, CDR1 is SGDLS and CDR2 YYNGEE. This CDR3 region has 14 residues. Trimming took off 4 bases at V and 4 bases at J, with 15 bases between the two ends. This CDR3 is CASSPRTDPYEQYF. CDR3 nucleotide sequence: TGTGCCAGCAGCCCTCGGACAGATCCTTACGAGCAGTACTTC. The variable domain in full, with the rest retrieved from reference TRBV9 and TRBJ2-7, is DSGVTQTPKHLITATGQRVTLRCSPRSGDLSVYWYQQSLDQGLQFLIQYYNGEERAKGNILERFSAQQFPDLHSELNLSSLELGDSALYFCASSPRTDPYEQYFGPGTRLTVT.